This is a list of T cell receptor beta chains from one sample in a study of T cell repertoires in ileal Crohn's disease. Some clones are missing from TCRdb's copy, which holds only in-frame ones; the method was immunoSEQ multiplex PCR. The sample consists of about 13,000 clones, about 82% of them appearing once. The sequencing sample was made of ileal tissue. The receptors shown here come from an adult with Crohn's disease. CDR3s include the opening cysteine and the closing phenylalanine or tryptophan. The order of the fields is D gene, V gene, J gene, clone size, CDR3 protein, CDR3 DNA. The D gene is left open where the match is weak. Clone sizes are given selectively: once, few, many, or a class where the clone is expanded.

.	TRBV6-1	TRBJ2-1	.	CASRPTLSNEQFF	TGTGCCAGCAGACCGACATTAAGCAATGAGCAGTTCTTC
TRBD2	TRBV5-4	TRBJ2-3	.	CASTLAGGGDTQYF	TGTGCCAGCACACTAGCGGGAGGGGGGGATACGCAGTATTTT
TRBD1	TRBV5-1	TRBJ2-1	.	CASRKQGPDPYNEQFF	TGCGCCAGCAGAAAACAGGGGCCTGATCCATACAATGAGCAGTTCTTC
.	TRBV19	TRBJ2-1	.	CASSDGAIYNEQFF	TGTGCCAGTAGTGATGGGGCCATCTACAATGAGCAGTTCTTC
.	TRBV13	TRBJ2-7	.	CAGDSVIHLEQYF	TGTGCCGGGGATAGCGTAATTCACCTCGAGCAGTACTTC
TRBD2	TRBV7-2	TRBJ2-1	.	CASSLEILAADEQFF	TGTGCCAGCAGCTTAGAGATACTAGCGGCGGATGAGCAGTTCTTC
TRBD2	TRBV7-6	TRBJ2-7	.	CASSRASGGASYEQYF	TGTGCCAGCAGCCGAGCTAGCGGGGGGGCCTCCTACGAGCAGTACTTC
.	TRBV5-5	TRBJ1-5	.	CASSLGGGGGYSNQPQHF	TGTGCCAGCAGCTTGGGGGGAGGGGGAGGATATAGCAATCAGCCCCAGCATTTT
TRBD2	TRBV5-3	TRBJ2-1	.	CARSLLSGGAGLSYNEQFF	TGTGCCAGAAGCCTACTAAGCGGGGGGGCCGGACTCTCCTACAATGAGCAGTTCTTC
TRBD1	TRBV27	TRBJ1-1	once	CASSLRQGGTWNTEAFF	TGTGCCAGCAGTTTACGACAGGGAGGTACGTGGAACACTGAAGCTTTCTTT
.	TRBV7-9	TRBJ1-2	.	CASSLSWGGANYGYTF	TGTGCCAGCAGCTTGAGTTGGGGCGGCGCTAACTATGGCTACACCTTC
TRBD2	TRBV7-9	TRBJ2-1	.	CASSPGLAGGNRIF	TGTGCCAGCAGCCCGGGACTAGCGGGTGGGAATCGGATCTTC
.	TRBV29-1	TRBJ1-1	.	CSVGGRMNTEAFF	TGCAGCGTTGGTGGGAGAATGAACACTGAAGCTTTCTTT
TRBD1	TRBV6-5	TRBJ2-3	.	CASSYGTGTDTQYF	TGTGCCAGCAGTTACGGGACAGGAACAGATACGCAGTATTTT
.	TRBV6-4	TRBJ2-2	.	CASSDSMEGRNGELFF	TGTGCCAGCAGTGACTCTATGGAGGGTAGGAACGGGGAGCTGTTTTTT
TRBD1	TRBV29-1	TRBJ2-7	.	CSVHTRRTGPYEQYF	TGCAGCGTCCACACCCGGAGGACAGGACCCTACGAGCAGTACTTC
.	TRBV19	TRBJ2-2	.	CASTRTPGTGELFF	TGTGCCAGCACGAGGACTCCCGGGACCGGGGAGCTGTTTTTT
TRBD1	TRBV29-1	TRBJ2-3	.	CSVSGGDTQYF	TGCAGCGTTTCAGGGGGTGATACGCAGTATTTT
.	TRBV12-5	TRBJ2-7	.	CASGPQGGEQYF	TGTGCTAGTGGGCCCCAGGGTGGGGAGCAGTACTTC
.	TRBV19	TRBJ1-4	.	CASSIPQVGKLFF	TGTGCCAGTAGTATCCCACAGGTTGGAAAACTGTTTTTT
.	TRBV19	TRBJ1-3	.	CASSIGQGNTIYF	TGTGCCAGTAGTATCGGACAGGGAAACACCATATATTTT
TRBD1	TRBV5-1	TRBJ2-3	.	CASSSGQGAGLTDTQYF	TGCGCCAGCAGCTCGGGACAGGGGGCTGGCTTAACAGATACGCAGTATTTT
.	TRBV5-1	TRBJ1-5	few	CASSLEPGTQPQHF	TGCGCCAGCAGCTTGGAACCAGGAACACAGCCCCAGCATTTT
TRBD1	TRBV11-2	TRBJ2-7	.	CASSLEGQGSSYEQYF	TGTGCCAGCAGCTTAGAGGGACAGGGAAGCTCCTACGAGCAGTACTTC
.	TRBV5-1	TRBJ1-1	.	CASSLDSMNTEAFF	TGCGCCAGCAGCCTGGACAGCATGAACACTGAAGCTTTCTTT
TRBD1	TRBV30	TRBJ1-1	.	CAWGQGGTEAFF	TGTGCCTGGGGACAGGGAGGCACTGAAGCTTTCTTT
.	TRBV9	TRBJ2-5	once	CASSASPSLETQYF	TGTGCCAGCAGCGCTTCCCCCAGTCTGGAGACCCAGTACTTC
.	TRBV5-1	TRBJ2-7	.	CASSPGRGRFAYEQYF	TGCGCCAGCAGTCCTGGGCGGGGTAGATTTGCCTACGAGCAGTACTTC
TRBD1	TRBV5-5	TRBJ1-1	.	CASSLGTGGTEAFF	TGTGCCAGCAGCTTAGGGACAGGGGGCACTGAAGCTTTCTTT
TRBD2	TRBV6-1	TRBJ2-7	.	CASVTSGSYEQYF	TGTGCCAGCGTCACTAGCGGTTCCTACGAGCAGTACTTC
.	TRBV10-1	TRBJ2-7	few	CASSVTRLRGGEQYF	TGCGCCAGCAGTGTTACACGGTTGCGAGGGGGCGAGCAGTACTTC
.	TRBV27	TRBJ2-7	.	CASSRGGSSYEQYF	TGTGCCAGCAGTCGCGGGGGCAGTAGCTACGAGCAGTACTTC
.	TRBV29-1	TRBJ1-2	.	CSVESGGGYTF	TGCAGCGTTGAATCGGGGGGTGGCTACACCTTC
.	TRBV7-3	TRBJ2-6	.	CASSLQGPGANVLTF	TGTGCCAGCAGCTTACAGGGTCCTGGGGCCAACGTCCTGACTTTC
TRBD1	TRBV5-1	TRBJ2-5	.	CASSHDRVRGTETQYF	TGCGCCAGCAGCCACGACAGGGTCCGAGGTACTGAGACCCAGTACTTC
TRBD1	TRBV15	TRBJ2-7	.	CATSRDGGTGYEQYF	TGTGCCACCAGCAGAGACGGCGGGACAGGCTACGAGCAGTACTTC
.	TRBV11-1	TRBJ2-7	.	CASSGWGLFEQYF	TGTGCCAGCAGCGGGTGGGGACTTTTCGAGCAGTACTTC
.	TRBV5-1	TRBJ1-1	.	CASTSQGGTEAFF	TGCGCCAGCACCTCCCAGGGTGGGACTGAAGCTTTCTTT
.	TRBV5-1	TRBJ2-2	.	CASRGRVPANTGELFF	TGCGCCAGCAGGGGCAGGGTCCCTGCGAACACCGGGGAGCTGTTTTTT
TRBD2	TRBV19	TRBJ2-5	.	CASRGLAGGKETQYF	TGTGCCAGCCGTGGCCTAGCGGGAGGAAAGGAGACCCAGTACTTC
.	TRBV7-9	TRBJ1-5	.	CASSTDRDNQPQHF	TGTGCCAGCTCCACGGACAGAGACAATCAGCCCCAGCATTTT
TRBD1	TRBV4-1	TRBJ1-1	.	CASSQVDRENTEAFF	TGCGCCAGCAGCCAGGTAGACAGGGAGAACACTGAAGCTTTCTTT
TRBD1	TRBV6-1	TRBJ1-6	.	CASSRTTGAPSPLHF	TGTGCCAGCAGTAGGACCACAGGGGCCCCCTCACCCCTCCACTTT
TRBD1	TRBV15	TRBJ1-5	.	CATRGQGGYQPQHF	TGTGCCACCAGGGGACAGGGGGGTTACCAGCCCCAGCATTTT
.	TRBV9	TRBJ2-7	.	CASSVGPDQDEQYF	TGTGCCAGCAGCGTAGGCCCAGATCAAGACGAGCAGTACTTC
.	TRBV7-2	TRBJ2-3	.	CASSRGGDDTQYF	TGTGCCAGCAGCCGAGGGGGGGACGATACGCAGTATTTT
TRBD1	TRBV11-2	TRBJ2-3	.	CASSVDRVDTQYF	TGTGCCAGCAGCGTTGACAGGGTTGATACGCAGTATTTT
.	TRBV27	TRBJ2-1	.	CASSPGFINNEQFF	TGTGCCAGCAGTCCAGGGTTCATCAACAATGAGCAGTTCTTC
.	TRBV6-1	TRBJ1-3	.	CASSRAPGNTIYF	TGTGCCAGCAGTCGAGCCCCTGGAAACACCATATATTTT
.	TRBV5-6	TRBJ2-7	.	CASSLSSSEQYF	TGTGCCAGCAGCTTGTCTTCCTCCGAGCAGTACTTC
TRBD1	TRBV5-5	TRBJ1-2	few	CASSSTGGGYTF	TGTGCCAGCAGCTCGACAGGGGGTGGCTACACCTTC
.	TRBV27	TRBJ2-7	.	CASSPWRGQKYF	TGTGCCAGCAGCCCATGGAGGGGGCAGAAGTACTTC
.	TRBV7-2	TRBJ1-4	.	CASSLAPGRREKLFF	TGTGCCAGCAGCTTAGCCCCGGGGAGGCGTGAAAAACTGTTTTTT